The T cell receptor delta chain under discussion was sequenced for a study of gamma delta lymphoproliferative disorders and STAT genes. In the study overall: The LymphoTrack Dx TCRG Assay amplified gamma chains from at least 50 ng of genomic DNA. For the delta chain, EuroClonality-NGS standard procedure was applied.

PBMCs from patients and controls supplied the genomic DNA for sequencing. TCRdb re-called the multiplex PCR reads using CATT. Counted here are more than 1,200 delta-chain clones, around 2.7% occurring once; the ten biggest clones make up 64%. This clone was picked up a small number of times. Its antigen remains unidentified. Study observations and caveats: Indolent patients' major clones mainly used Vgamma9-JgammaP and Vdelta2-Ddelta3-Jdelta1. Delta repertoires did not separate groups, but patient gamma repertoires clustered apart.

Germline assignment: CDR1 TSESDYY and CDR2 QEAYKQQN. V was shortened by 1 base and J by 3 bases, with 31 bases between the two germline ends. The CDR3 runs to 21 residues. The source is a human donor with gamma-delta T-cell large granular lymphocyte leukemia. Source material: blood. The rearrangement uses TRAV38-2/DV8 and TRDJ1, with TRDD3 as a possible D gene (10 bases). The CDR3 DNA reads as TGTGCTTATAGGAGCCCGGCCTTCCTACCGTACTGGGGGATTCGGCCCGATAAACTCATCTTT. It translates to CAYRSPAFLPYWGIRPDKLIF.